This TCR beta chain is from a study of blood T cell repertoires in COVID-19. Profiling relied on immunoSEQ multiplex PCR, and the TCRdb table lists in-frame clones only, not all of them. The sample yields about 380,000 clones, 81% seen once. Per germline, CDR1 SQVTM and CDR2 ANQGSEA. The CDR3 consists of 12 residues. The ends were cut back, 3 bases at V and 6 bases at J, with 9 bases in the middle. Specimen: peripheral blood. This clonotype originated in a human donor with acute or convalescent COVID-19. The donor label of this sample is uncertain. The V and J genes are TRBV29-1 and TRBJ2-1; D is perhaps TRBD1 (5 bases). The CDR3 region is CSVEQGSNEQFF. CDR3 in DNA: TGCAGCGTTGAGCAGGGCTCCAATGAGCAGTTCTTC.